Below are 18 T cell receptor beta chains sequenced from a single sample in a study of T cells after posttransplantation cyclophosphamide. Produced via immunoSEQ multiplex PCR; TCRdb's table is partial and in-frame only. The sample records fewer than 25,000 clones, roughly nine tenths being singletons. Treatment was busulfan-fludarabine conditioning, a marrow graft, and cyclophosphamide on days +3 and +4. Sequences were derived from PBMCs, sampled after allogeneic stem cell transplant with posttransplant cyclophosphamide. Receptors were obtained from a female patient aged 25-40 years who received an allogeneic stem cell transplant from an unrelated donor, was CMV-positive, and had no GVHD. Some T cells may be supplied by the graft donor.

V usage is TRBV7-9 and J usage is TRBJ2-2, with D unresolved. This CDR3 contains 13 residues. V lost 5 bases and J 2 bases, leaving 6 bases between the germline ends. CDR1 and CDR2 from the germline V gene are SEHNR and FQNEAQ (reference sequence). CDR3 amino acids: CASSPTNTGELFF. In nucleotides, the CDR3 is TGTGCCAGCAGCCCGACAAACACCGGGGAGCTGTTTTTT.

The CDR3 nucleotides read TGTGCCAGCAGTGAGGGGGGGTCTCCTGAAGCTTTCTTT. Encoded protein: CASSEGGSPEAFF. V is TRBV6-1 and J is TRBJ1-1, with D perhaps TRBD1 (5 bases). The CDR3 extends over 13 amino acids. V was trimmed by 3 bases and J by 6 bases, leaving 11 bases between them. Germline V lookup: CDR1 MNHNS, CDR2 SASEGT.

The gene calls are TRBV6-5 and TRBJ1-5; 8 bases map to TRBD1. There are 14 residues in the CDR3. Germline V gene lookup returns CDR1 MNHEY and CDR2 SVGAGI. V lost 5 bases and J lost 5; bases outside the gene matches: 5. CDR3 bases: TGTGCCAGCAGTGCCGACAGGGGATATCAGCCCCAGCATTTT. As protein: CASSADRGYQPQHF.

This clone was detected only a few times. V usage is TRBV7-3 and J usage is TRBJ1-6, with 7 bases matching TRBD1. V shed 3 bases and J 10 bases; nucleotides not matched to a gene: 6. Germline V gene data show CDR1 as SGHTA and CDR2 as FQGTGA. The CDR3 runs 14 residues. CDR3 loop: CASSLGTVSSPLHF. CDR3 coding DNA: TGTGCCAGCAGCTTGGGGACAGTCTCCTCACCCCTCCACTTT.

The chain joins TRBV27 to TRBJ1-2, with TRBD1 matching 7 bases. The germline CDR1 and CDR2 sequences are MNHEY and SMNVEV (reference sequence). V lost 4 bases to trimming and J lost 5 bases; unmatched junction nucleotides: 7. The CDR3 runs 14 residues. The CDR3 spells CASSSLGGGYGYTF. Here the CDR3 DNA reads TGTGCCAGCAGTTCTCTAGGGGGCGGGTATGGCTACACCTTC.

The chain recombines TRBV30 with TRBJ1-2, with 9 bases that match TRBD1. The trim removed 2 bases at V and 8 bases at J, leaving 6 bases unmatched. CDR3 length: 13 residues. Germline V gene lookup returns CDR1 GTSNPN and CDR2 SVGIG (reference sequence). For the CDR3, the DNA is TGTGCCTGGAGTACAGGGGGCTCTCGAGGCTACACCTTC. Translating gives CAWSTGGSRGYTF.

This sequence joins TRBV7-2 and TRBJ2-1; TRBD2 matches at 13 bases. Germline V gene lookup returns CDR1 SGHTA and CDR2 FQGNSA. V dropped 3 bases and J dropped 8; count of bases not matched to a gene: 10. This CDR3 has 17 amino acids. CDR3 protein: CASSLGVRTSGGDEQFF. CDR3 bases: TGTGCCAGCAGCTTGGGGGTCCGGACTAGCGGGGGCGATGAGCAGTTCTTC.

The chain recombines TRBV19 with TRBJ1-5; TRBD1 might be the D (5 bases). The V gene's germline CDR1 is LNHDA and CDR2 SQIVND (reference sequence). The CDR3 contains 13 residues. V dropped 5 bases and J dropped 1 base, with 6 bases sitting between them. The CDR3 coding sequence is TGTGCCAGTAGTCGACAGAGCAATCAGCCCCAGCATTTT. The encoded protein is CASSRQSNQPQHF. The entire variable domain, with the rest obtained from reference TRBV19 and TRBJ1-5, is as follows: DGGITQSPKYLFRKEGQNVTLSCEQNLNHDAMYWYRQDPGQGLRLIYYSQIVNDFQKGDIAEGYSVSREKKESFPLTVTSAQKNPTAFYLCASSRQSNQPQHFGDGTRLSIL.

The V gene is TRBV7-9, the J gene TRBJ1-1, with D maybe TRBD1 (5 bases). Per the germline V gene, CDR1 is SEHNR and CDR2 is FQNEAQ (reference sequence). The CDR3 loop spans 13 amino acids. Trimming took 5 bases from V and 8 from J, leaving 15 bases between them. The CDR3 DNA sequence: TGTGCCAGCAGCCCGGGGGGTAGCCGGGAAGCTTTCTTT. Encoded protein: CASSPGGSREAFF.

This rearrangement joins TRBV5-1 to TRBJ2-4; 9 positions match TRBD1. Germline CDR1 and CDR2: SGHRS and YFSETQ. With 2 bases clipped from V and 6 bases from J, the junction kept 3 bases outside the gene matches. This CDR3 is 14 amino acids long. The CDR3 is CASSFPGQGNIQYF. The CDR3 bases are TGCGCCAGCAGCTTCCCGGGACAGGGAAACATTCAGTACTTC.

This chain joins TRBV7-9 and TRBJ2-6, with a tentative D call TRBD1 (6 bases). Germline loops: CDR1 SEHNR, CDR2 FQNEAQ (reference sequence). Trimming cost V 4 bases and J 2 bases, with 12 bases left between them. The CDR3 covers 16 residues. This CDR3 is CASSSPKGAGANVLTF. DNA for the CDR3: TGTGCCAGCAGCTCCCCTAAGGGGGCTGGGGCCAACGTCCTGACTTTC.

The J gene is TRBJ1-3, the V gene TRBV2; no definite D call. CDR1 is SNHLY and CDR2 is FYNNEI in the germline V gene. The length of the CDR3 is 12 residues. The V end lost 8 bases, the J end lost 5 bases, and 10 bases lay between the germline ends. CDR3 in DNA: TGTGCCAGCCTAGGGAGGAGAAACACCATATATTTT. Protein: CASLGRRNTIYF.

The CDR3 sequence is CASTESSGYREAFF. The CDR3 nucleotides are TGTGCCAGCACCGAAAGCTCGGGGTATCGGGAGGCTTTCTTT. This rearrangement joins TRBV7-2 to TRBJ1-1; D unresolved. The germline V and J ends were trimmed by 7 bases and 11 bases, with 23 bases remaining between them. The germline CDR1 and CDR2 sequences are SGHTA and FQGNSA. This CDR3 has 14 amino acids.

The chain combines TRBV7-2 with TRBJ2-1; a possible D gene is TRBD1 (6 bases). Trimming stripped 5 bases from V and 7 bases from J, with 18 bases between. The length of the CDR3 is 15 residues. The germline V gene has CDR1 SGHTA and CDR2 FQGNSA. The CDR3 DNA is TGTGCCAGCAGCCTACAGGGTCCTACAAAGAATGAGCAGTTCTTC. This translates into CASSLQGPTKNEQFF.

V gene TRBV10-3 combines with J gene TRBJ1-3; perhaps TRBD1 as D (5 bases). The length of the CDR3 is 16 residues. V was clipped by 5 bases and J by 2 bases, with 16 bases between them. CDR1 and CDR2 from the germline V gene are ENHRY and SYGVKD. CDR3 sequence: CAISRSDTKTGNTIYF. The CDR3 nucleotides read TGTGCCATCAGTCGGTCGGACACCAAGACTGGAAACACCATATATTTT.

The chain employs TRBV28 and TRBJ1-2; no clear D gene. The V end lost 1 base, the J end lost 5 bases, and 17 bases lay between the germline ends. The CDR3 runs to 16 residues. Germline assignment: CDR1 MDHEN and CDR2 SYDVKM. CDR3 bases: TGTGCCAGCAGTTTATCCGGGAATCGGCAGTGGTATGGCTACACCTTC. This gives the protein CASSLSGNRQWYGYTF.

This clone has only a few counts. V gene TRBV28 combines with J gene TRBJ1-5; tentative D call: TRBD1 (6 bases). The CDR3 has 13 residues. V was cut by 6 bases and J by 4 bases, with 10 bases left in between. Germline V CDR1 and CDR2: MDHEN, SYDVKM. The CDR3: CASRSTGNQPQHF. The CDR3 DNA reads as TGTGCCAGCAGATCCACAGGGAATCAGCCCCAGCATTTT.

This chain uses TRBV27 with TRBJ2-6; TRBD2 aligns across 12 bases. This CDR3 region has 18 residues. The trim removed 1 base at V and 3 bases at J, leaving 4 bases unmatched. CDR1 is MNHEY and CDR2 is SMNVEV in the germline V gene (reference sequence). CDR3 amino acids: CASSLLASGGGGANVLTF. The CDR3 DNA reads as TGTGCCAGCAGTTTATTGGCTAGCGGGGGGGGTGGGGCCAACGTCCTGACTTTC.